The clone carrying this T cell receptor beta chain came up many times. Its specificity is not known. This sample stems from a study of T cell repertoires in cytomegalovirus infection. Study as a whole: CMV infection together with matching HLA type was indicated by public TCR beta signatures.

Study-level results: In two of eight donors, the top clonotype was HLA-C-restricted CMV-specific. Summed public TCR beta family frequency identified CMV carriers bearing the relevant HLA.

TCRdb passed the reads through MiXCR, listing each CDR3 protein once. The table lists roughly 230,000 distinct CDR3 sequences, more than 9% of them singletons. CDR3 length equals 15 residues. V gave up 6 bases and J gave up 4 bases; unmatched junction bases: 5. Germline CDR1 reads SGHTA; CDR2 reads FQGNSA. The V gene is TRBV7-2, the J gene TRBJ2-2; 10 bases fit TRBD2. This TCR derives from a human donor in good health (CMV status not recorded). Some clones in this sample may be carry-over from other donors' samples. The specimen was PBMCs. As DNA, the CDR3 is TGTGCCAGCAGTTTAAGCGGGAGGGGCACCGGGGAGCTGTTTTTT. Translation gives CASSLSGRGTGELFF.